A selection of T cell receptor beta chains follows, all from one sample in a study of T cell responses to AZD1222 COVID-19 vaccine. Repertoires were generated with immunoSEQ multiplex PCR, while TCRdb's copy carries only in-frame clones and drops some. The sample holds 100,000 to 150,000 clones, around 92% seen once. Material: peripheral blood, obtained on day 0 of AZD1222 vaccination. The origin of the receptors is an adult in good health. The CDR3 runs from the conserved cysteine through the conserved F or W. A D gene is named only where the DNA matches it firmly. The size of a clone is reported for some rows only, either as once, few or many, or as a class for expanded clones.

J | size | D | V | DNA | CDR3
TRBJ2-7 | - | - | TRBV2 | TGTGCCAGCAACTTAGACCAGAACGAGCAGTACTTC | CASNLDQNEQYF
TRBJ1-4 | - | - | TRBV5-1 | TGCGCCAGCAGCTTGGAAGGCGCTAATGAAAAACTGTTTTTT | CASSLEGANEKLFF
TRBJ2-7 | - | - | TRBV14 | TGTGCCAGCAGCCTCCACCCTGGGGCATACGAGCAGTACTTC | CASSLHPGAYEQYF
TRBJ2-7 | - | TRBD1 | TRBV27 | TGTGCCAGCAGTTTATCTGGGACAGCCCCCTACGAGCAGTACTTC | CASSLSGTAPYEQYF
TRBJ2-1 | once | TRBD2 | TRBV11-2 | TGTGCCAGCAGCGAGGCCAGCGGGAACAATGAGCAGTTCTTC | CASSEASGNNEQFF
TRBJ1-3 | - | TRBD1 | TRBV5-1 | TGCGCCAGCAGCCTTTATACTACAGGGGCTGGAAACACCATATATTTT | CASSLYTTGAGNTIYF
TRBJ1-1 | - | TRBD1 | TRBV28 | TGTGCCAGCAGTATCCGGACAGGGTACACTGAAGCTTTCTTT | CASSIRTGYTEAFF
TRBJ2-3 | - | TRBD2 | TRBV5-4 | TGTGCCAGCAGCTTCAAGCGGGAGTACACAGATACGCAGTATTTT | CASSFKREYTDTQYF
TRBJ2-1 | - | - | TRBV9 | TGTGCCAGCAGCGCGGACCCACAGGGCTACAATGAGCAGTTCTTC | CASSADPQGYNEQFF
TRBJ1-2 | - | TRBD1 | TRBV19 | TGTGCCAGTAGCGGACAGGGGGTGGATGGCTACACCTTC | CASSGQGVDGYTF
TRBJ2-5 | once | TRBD2 | TRBV2 | TGTGCCAGCAGGAAGGGACTAGCGGGAGGTACGGAGACCCAGTACTTC | CASRKGLAGGTETQYF
TRBJ1-1 | - | - | TRBV6-4 | TGTGCCAGCAGTGACCCGAGGGGAGAAGCTTTCTTT | CASSDPRGEAFF
TRBJ2-2 | - | - | TRBV14 | TGTGCCAGCAGCCAAACGAACACCGGGGAGCTGTTTTTT | CASSQTNTGELFF
TRBJ1-5 | - | - | TRBV7-2 | TGTGCCAGCAGCTTATGGCAGGAGAGCAATCAGCCCCAGCATTTT | CASSLWQESNQPQHF
TRBJ2-7 | - | - | TRBV30 | TGTGCCTGGAGTCCGGCAGGGAATGGGGGCTACGAGCAGTACTTC | CAWSPAGNGGYEQYF
TRBJ2-4 | - | - | TRBV19 | TGTGCCAGTAGTCTCTCCTGGGTTGACCTTTTAGCCAAAAACATTCAGTACTTC | CASSLSWVDLLAKNIQYF
TRBJ2-2 | - | - | TRBV11-2 | TGTGCCAGCAGCTCTGACCGTACCGGGGAGCTGTTTTTT | CASSSDRTGELFF
TRBJ1-1 | - | - | TRBV18 | TGTGCCAGCTCACCACGAATGGGGGGGACTGAAGCTTTCTTT | CASSPRMGGTEAFF
TRBJ1-1 | - | TRBD1 | TRBV18 | TGTGCCAGCTCACCCCAAACTCCGGGACAGACTGAAGCTTTCTTT | CASSPQTPGQTEAFF